The subject of this entry is one T cell receptor (beta chain). The CDR3 runs 14 residues. Deletions cut 3 bases from V and 0 bases from J, with 8 bases between. Germline values: CDR1 MNHNS, CDR2 SASEGT. The sample comes from a study of cytomegalovirus exposure and HLA in healthy donors. 13 Jbeta primers and 60 Vbeta primers were used for the PCR. The assay was immunoSEQ multiplex PCR, and TCRdb's table has in-frame clones only and misses some. The sample lists about 120,000 clones; roughly 80% were seen once. The sequencing input was PBMCs. V and J are TRBV6-1 and TRBJ1-2; D uncertain. The source of this sequence is a female donor in good health and CMV-seronegative. CDR3 in amino acids: CASSEVQTNYGYTF. CDR3 coding DNA: TGTGCCAGCAGTGAGGTACAGACTAACTATGGCTACACCTTC.